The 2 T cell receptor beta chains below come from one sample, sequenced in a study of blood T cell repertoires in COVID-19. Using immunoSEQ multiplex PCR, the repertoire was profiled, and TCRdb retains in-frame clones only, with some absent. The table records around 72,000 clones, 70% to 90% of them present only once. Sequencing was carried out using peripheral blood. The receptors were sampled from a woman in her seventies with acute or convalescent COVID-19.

This CDR3 reads CASSQGTGESYGYTF. DNA of the CDR3: TGTGCCAGCAGCCAAGGGACAGGAGAATCCTATGGCTACACCTTC. The chain couples TRBV14 to TRBJ1-2; 7 positions agree with TRBD1. Germline V gene data show CDR1 as SGHDN and CDR2 as FVKESK. V trimming: 1 base; J trimming: 4 bases; junction bases outside the gene matches: 6. The CDR3 is 15 residues long.

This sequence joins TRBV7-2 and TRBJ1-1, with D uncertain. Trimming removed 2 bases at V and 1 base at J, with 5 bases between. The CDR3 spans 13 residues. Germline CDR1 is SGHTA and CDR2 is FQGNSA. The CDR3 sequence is CASSLKRNTEAFF. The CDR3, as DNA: TGTGCCAGCAGCTTAAAGAGGAACACTGAAGCTTTCTTT.